The 13 T cell receptor beta chains below were found in one sample sequenced in a study of cytomegalovirus exposure and HLA in healthy donors. PCR amplification relied on 60 Vbeta primers (plus 13 Jbeta primers). Clones were sequenced by immunoSEQ multiplex PCR, and TCRdb holds only the in-frame ones, with some missing. The data contain around 130,000 clones, 75% to 90% of them singletons. Material: PBMCs. The receptors here all came from a man aged 40-49 years in good health and CMV-seronegative.

The rearrangement links TRBV28 to TRBJ2-1; 9 positions agree with TRBD2. The trim removed 6 bases at V and 8 bases at J, leaving 14 bases unmatched. CDR1 and CDR2 from the germline V gene are MDHEN and SYDVKM. This CDR3 spans 16 amino acids. The DNA of the CDR3 is TGTGCCAGCAGGACATATAGCGGGAGATCTTCCCATGAGCAGTTCTTC. This encodes CASRTYSGRSSHEQFF.

This chain uses TRBV6-5 with TRBJ2-7; 9 nucleotides match TRBD1. CDR3 length: 13 amino acids. Germline CDR1 reads MNHEY; CDR2 reads SVGAGI. The V gene end was trimmed by 4 bases and the J gene end by 7 bases; junction bases not matched to a gene: 5. CDR3 protein: CASSLQGAGEQYF. The CDR3 bases are TGTGCCAGCAGTTTACAGGGGGCTGGTGAGCAGTACTTC.

This sequence joins TRBV30 and TRBJ2-5; D is ambiguous. V lost 8 bases, J lost 4 bases, and 14 bases lay in between. CDR3 size: 12 residues. Germline CDR1 reads GTSNPN; CDR2 reads SVGIG (reference sequence). CDR3 sequence reads: CAVEWQRETQYF. The CDR3 nucleotides read TGTGCCGTGGAATGGCAGCGAGAGACCCAGTACTTC.

This clone was counted only a few times. This sequence joins TRBV27 and TRBJ1-2; 7 nucleotides agree with TRBD1. The CDR3 covers 14 residues. CDR1 is MNHEY and CDR2 is SMNVEV in the germline V gene (reference sequence). The V and J ends lost 5 bases and 6 bases, in that order; junction bases with no gene match: 9. The CDR3 here is CASSHRQGYDGYTF. The DNA for the CDR3 is TGTGCCAGCAGTCATAGACAGGGTTACGATGGCTACACCTTC.

This clone has just one count. The chain joins TRBV5-6 to TRBJ1-4; D is unclear. Per the germline V gene, CDR1 is SGHDT and CDR2 is YYEEEE. The CDR3 runs 15 residues. V was trimmed by 1 base and J by 8 bases, leaving 15 bases between them. CDR3 nucleotide sequence: TGTGCCAGCAGCTTGTTGCGGTTTTCAGAAGAAAAACTGTTTTTT. Amino acid sequence: CASSLLRFSEEKLFF. Full variable domain (outside the CDR3, taken from reference TRBV5-6 and TRBJ1-4): DAGVTQSPTHLIKTRGQQVTLRCSPKSGHDTVSWYQQALGQGPQFIFQYYEEEERQRGNFPDRFSGHQFPNYSSELNVNALLLGDSALYLCASSLLRFSEEKLFFGSGTQLSVL.

The chain links TRBV5-4 to TRBJ1-3, with D perhaps matching TRBD1 (6 bases). The length of the CDR3 is 15 residues. V was clipped by 2 bases and J by 1 base, with 10 bases between them. Germline lookup yields CDR1 SGHNT and CDR2 YYREEE (reference sequence). CDR3 loop: CASSLGGASGNTIYF. The CDR3 coding sequence is TGTGCCAGCAGCTTAGGGGGGGCGTCTGGAAACACCATATATTTT.

This sequence joins TRBV27 and TRBJ1-5; tentatively, D is TRBD1 (5 bases). Germline CDR1 reads MNHEY; CDR2 reads SMNVEV (reference sequence). Trimming took 7 bases from V and 1 from J, leaving 11 bases between them. There are 14 residues in the CDR3. The CDR3, as DNA: TGTGCCAGCACCCCGGGGGGAAGCAATCAGCCCCAGCATTTT. It encodes CASTPGGSNQPQHF.

This rearrangement joins TRBV28 to TRBJ1-2; no reliable D call. With 2 bases removed from V and 8 bases from J, the gap between germline ends came to 15 bases. This CDR3 region has 14 residues. Germline CDR1 and CDR2: MDHEN and SYDVKM. The CDR3 sequence is CASSLARRSGGYTF. CDR3 DNA sequence: TGTGCCAGCAGTTTAGCGCGGAGGTCGGGGGGCTACACCTTC.

On this clone itself: The junction shows a germline mismatch at one end, possibly a read error. The V call is TRBV6-1, the J call TRBJ2-4; D ambiguous. Germline CDR1 and CDR2: MNHNS and SASEGT. The CDR3 consists of 12 residues. The CDR3 loop reads CASSGPRGFLNF. The CDR3, as DNA: TGTGCCAGCAGTGGGCCCCGAGGTTTCTTGAACTTC.

The genes are TRBV29-1 and TRBJ2-5, with a tentative D call TRBD2 (6 bases). Germline CDR1 is SQVTM and CDR2 is ANQGSEA. The CDR3 runs to 14 residues. The ends were cut back, 4 bases at V and 3 bases at J, with 15 bases in the middle. CDR3 DNA: TGCAGCGTTGTTATACGGCGGGGTGAAGAGACCCAGTACTTC. Protein sequence: CSVVIRRGEETQYF.

The rearrangement joins TRBV10-3 to TRBJ1-6; 8 bases match TRBD1. CDR1 and CDR2 (germline): ENHRY, SYGVKD. This CDR3 region has 15 residues. Trimming took 4 bases from V and 9 from J; bases not matched to a gene: 8. CDR3 sequence (DNA): TGTGCCATCAGTGGGTCCGGGACAGGTGGTTCACCCCTCCACTTT. Its translation: CAISGSGTGGSPLHF.

The chain recombines TRBV28 with TRBJ1-1; TRBD1 might be the D (5 bases). Germline V gene data show CDR1 as MDHEN and CDR2 as SYDVKM. V was shortened by 5 bases and J by 2 bases, with 15 bases between the two germline ends. CDR3 size: 15 residues. In DNA, the CDR3 is TGTGCCAGCAGTCTACATGGAACAGGTAACACTGAAGCTTTCTTT. This gives the protein CASSLHGTGNTEAFF.

The V gene is TRBV27, the J gene TRBJ2-5, with TRBD2 matching 10 bases. CDR1 and CDR2 (germline): MNHEY, SMNVEV (reference sequence). The CDR3 covers 17 residues. The ends lost 2 bases at V and 7 bases at J; junction bases unmatched: 13. The CDR3 nucleotides are TGTGCCAGCAGTTTAGAGATTTCTAGCGGGAGTATTGGGACCCAGTACTTC. Amino acid sequence: CASSLEISSGSIGTQYF.